The clone carrying this T cell receptor (beta chain) was recorded many times. Its antigen remains unidentified. Each donor (without exception) was a healthy Caucasian. This record belongs to a study of identical twins. The authors used template switching to add a universal primer site and gave cDNA unique molecular identifiers. TCRdb itself ran the 5' RACE reads through MiXCR, one entry per CDR3 protein. This sample has just under 550,000 distinct CDR3 sequences, with 12% to 15% found just once. Whole-study findings and limits: Partial confounding of zero-insertion analyses by invariant MAIT and iNKT cells was possible.

The data were also submitted as part of a second study, on yellow fever vaccine responses in identical twins. That source adds: The authors reported partly convergent, partly personalized vaccine responses in identical twins.

Input material: CD4+ T cells sorted from blood. The receptor comes from a woman aged 18-29 years in good health.

The CDR3 bases are TGTGCCAGCAGCTACAATAAACTACAGGGGCGCCTGAACAATGAGCAGTTCTTC. It translates to CASSYNKLQGRLNNEQFF. The chain is built from TRBV3-1 and TRBJ2-1; 7 bases are a match to TRBD1. With V trimmed by 5 bases and J by 5 bases, 18 bases remained unmatched. CDR1 and CDR2 (germline): LGHDT, YNNKEL (reference sequence). The CDR3 sequence is 18 residues long.